Following are 17 T cell receptor beta chains from one sample sequenced in a study of shared clonotypes between healthy human individuals. Sequenced by immunoSEQ multiplex PCR; TCRdb stores in-frame clones only, minus some. The table shows some 550,000 clones, with approximately 97% occurring only once. The source material was naive CD4+ T cells sorted from blood. As to subset: CD45RA+ positively selected. All receptors derive from a woman aged 25-40 years in good health.

This chain links TRBV28 with TRBJ2-7; no definite D call. Trimming left V 7 bases short and J 3 bases short, with 16 bases between. This CDR3 comprises 14 residues. Looked up from germline, CDR1 is MDHEN and CDR2 is SYDVKM. CDR3 residues: CASTMGKAYYEQYF. The CDR3 nucleotides are TGTGCCAGCACCATGGGGAAAGCCTACTACGAGCAGTACTTC.

V gene TRBV5-5 combines with J gene TRBJ2-3; the match to TRBD2 covers 11 bases. CDR3 length equals 17 residues. The V gene's germline CDR1 is SGHKS and CDR2 YYEKEE (reference sequence). The trim removed 6 bases at V and 5 bases at J, leaving 14 bases unmatched. DNA for the CDR3: TGTGCCAGCACTTTAGCGGGAGGGCCGAGGTTCGGAGATACGCAGTATTTT. Translated: CASTLAGGPRFGDTQYF.

The chain couples TRBV18 to TRBJ2-2; D possibly matches TRBD1 or TRBD2 (5 bases each). Germline V gene sequence: CDR1 KGHSH, CDR2 LQKENI. CDR3 size: 16 residues. Between the trimmed V and J ends, which lost 2 bases and 3 bases, there was a span of 13 bases. CDR3 protein: CASSPMGRTYTGELFF. As DNA, the CDR3 is TGTGCCAGCTCACCAATGGGACGGACCTACACCGGGGAGCTGTTTTTT. The whole variable domain, filled in from reference TRBV18 and TRBJ2-2, reads NAGVMQNPRHLVRRRGQEARLRCSPMKGHSHVYWYRQLPEEGLKFMVYLQKENIIDESGMPKERFSAEFPKEGPSILRIQQVVRGDSAAYFCASSPMGRTYTGELFFGEGSRLTVL.

The chain carries TRBV20-1 and TRBJ1-1; D not resolved. CDR1 DFQATT and CDR2 SNEGSKA come from the germline V gene (reference sequence). The CDR3 runs to 11 residues. V lost 5 bases and J 10 bases, leaving 14 bases between the germline ends. The CDR3 sequence: CSAALTDLAFF. In DNA form, the CDR3 reads TGCAGTGCTGCCCTCACGGACTTAGCTTTCTTT.

V and J are TRBV7-6 and TRBJ2-7, with TRBD1 as a possible D gene (5 bases). Deletions cut 6 bases from V and 5 bases from J, with 11 bases between. The CDR3 runs 12 residues. Per the germline V gene, CDR1 is SGHVS and CDR2 is FNYEAQ. The CDR3 is CASSTGGDEQYF. Here the CDR3 DNA reads TGTGCCAGCAGTACAGGTGGGGACGAGCAGTACTTC.

V gene TRBV6-5 combines with J gene TRBJ2-1; 7 bases are shared with TRBD1. The germline gives CDR1 MNHEY, CDR2 SVGAGI. The V gene end was trimmed by 3 bases and the J gene end by 4 bases; junction bases not matched to a gene: 3. The CDR3 totals 14 residues. The CDR3 region is CASSYRGQYNEQFF. As DNA, the CDR3 is TGTGCCAGCAGTTATAGGGGGCAGTACAATGAGCAGTTCTTC.

V gene TRBV4-1 combines with J gene TRBJ2-7, with 8 positions matching TRBD2. Germline-derived CDR1 and CDR2 are MGHRA and YSYEKL. This CDR3 spans 16 amino acids. Losses at the gene ends were 0 bases for V and 4 bases for J; bases not matched to a gene: 8. In DNA, the CDR3 is TGCGCCAGCAGCCAAGAAAAACCGGGAGGGGTGTACGAGCAGTACTTC. Amino acid sequence: CASSQEKPGGVYEQYF.

This clone has only one observation. This sequence joins TRBV19 and TRBJ2-7, with 14 bases fitting TRBD2. CDR1 LNHDA and CDR2 SQIVND come from the germline V gene (reference sequence). This CDR3 has 15 residues. The V and J ends lost 5 bases and 5 bases, in that order; junction bases with no gene match: 5. The CDR3, as DNA: TGTGCCAGTAGTGGTGGACTAGCGGGAGGCCACGAGCAGTACTTC. It is translated as CASSGGLAGGHEQYF.

The V gene is TRBV25-1, the J gene TRBJ1-1; no reliable D call. Germline V gene data show CDR1 as MGHDK and CDR2 as SYGVNS. The CDR3 length is 13 residues. Deletions cut 2 bases from V and 1 base from J, with 5 bases between. Here the CDR3 DNA reads TGTGCCAGCAGTGAACATCAGAACACTGAAGCTTTCTTT. Amino acids: CASSEHQNTEAFF.

The chain carries TRBV10-3 and TRBJ1-2, with TRBD1 matching 7 bases. In germline, CDR1 is ENHRY, CDR2 SYGVKD. V was clipped by 0 bases and J by 4 bases; unmatched bases: 5. CDR3 length equals 15 residues. CDR3 sequence (DNA): TGTGCCATCAGTGAGTCAGGGGGACAGTTCTATGGCTACACCTTC. Translation: CAISESGGQFYGYTF.

CDR3 coding DNA: TGTGCCAGCGGACCCTCGGTGGAGAGGGCTGAAGCTTTCTTT. It codes for CASGPSVERAEAFF. The rearrangement joins TRBV7-9 to TRBJ1-1; D remains unclear. From germline, CDR1 is SEHNR and CDR2 FQNEAQ (reference sequence). V dropped 8 bases and J dropped 6 bases, with 19 bases sitting between them. The CDR3 sequence is 14 residues long.

The genes are TRBV5-5 and TRBJ1-5, with TRBD1 matching over 8 bases. Germline CDR1 and CDR2: SGHKS and YYEKEE (reference sequence). The CDR3 consists of 17 residues. Trimming took 1 base from V and 3 from J; bases not matched to a gene: 9. Here the CDR3 reads CASSLKNRTGPNQPQHF. The CDR3, as DNA: TGTGCCAGCAGCTTGAAGAATAGGACAGGGCCCAATCAGCCCCAGCATTTT.

CDR3 amino acids: CSVGRLAGGDEQFF. Written as DNA, the CDR3 is TGCAGCGTTGGGAGGCTAGCGGGAGGGGATGAGCAGTTCTTC. V gene TRBV29-1 combines with J gene TRBJ2-1; 12 positions agree with TRBD2. The germline V gene encodes CDR1 SQVTM and CDR2 ANQGSEA. The CDR3 consists of 14 residues. V lost 4 bases and J lost 8; bases outside the gene matches: 6.

The CDR3 bases are TGTGCCAGCAGGTGGCGGGATAGCACAGATACGCAGTATTTT. Translating gives CASRWRDSTDTQYF. The chain joins TRBV2 to TRBJ2-3; maybe TRBD2 (6 bases). The germline V gene encodes CDR1 SNHLY and CDR2 FYNNEI. The CDR3 is 14 amino acids. V was clipped by 6 bases and J by 0 bases, with 10 bases between them.

The chain couples TRBV19 to TRBJ1-2; D is ambiguous. Germline CDR1 is LNHDA and CDR2 is SQIVND (reference sequence). V lost 3 bases and J lost 1, with 24 bases in between. The CDR3 sequence is 19 residues long. The CDR3 coding sequence is TGTGCCAGTAGTATTCAAGCGCGAGCATCGACCCGCCTTAACTATGGCTACACCTTC. It translates to CASSIQARASTRLNYGYTF.

On this clone itself: Other DNA sequences within the sample encode an identical CDR3. The genes are TRBV7-2 and TRBJ1-4; 9 positions agree with TRBD1. After removal of 5 bases from V and 4 bases from J, the junction contained 2 bases not matched to a gene. Germline lookup yields CDR1 SGHTA and CDR2 FQGNSA. The CDR3 extends over 14 amino acids. The CDR3 here is CASSRGQGNEKLFF. The CDR3 nucleotides are TGTGCCAGCAGCCGGGGACAGGGTAATGAAAAACTGTTTTTT.

Of note for this clone: This specimen includes other DNA sequences encoding the same CDR3. The chain has TRBV4-1 and TRBJ2-7; tentatively, D is TRBD2 (5 bases). Trimming shortened V by 3 bases and J by 3 bases, and 18 bases separated the two germline ends. This CDR3 spans 16 amino acids. CDR1 and CDR2 (germline): MGHRA, YSYEKL. The CDR3 DNA reads as TGCGCCAGCAGCCATCAGTGGGCCCTCGAGGGCTACGAGCAGTACTTC. Amino acid sequence: CASSHQWALEGYEQYF.